These 13 T cell receptor beta chains share one sample of origin, sequenced in a study of immune evolution from preneoplasia to lung adenocarcinoma (dated by TCRdb to about 2021). Library preparation was by the immunoSEQ multiplex PCR assay. Held by TCRdb, this immuneACCESS table contains in-frame sequences only and omits some clones. Under half of the omission traces to an unresolved V gene where checked; the cause of the rest is unknown. The sample has 10,000 to 13,000 clones on record, approximately 85% of them singletons. Clones ranked in the top ten supply 3% to 4% of the sample. The sample was FFPE minimally invasive lung adenocarcinoma tissue. The cell subset or site label of this sample denotes: micro-invasive lung adenocarcinoma (MIA). All receptors come from a person aged 65 to 85 with lung adenocarcinoma.

The chain uses TRBV10-1 and TRBJ2-3; D unclear. The V gene lost 8 bases and the J gene lost 0 bases, with 12 bases spanning the gap. Germline V CDR1 and CDR2: WNHNN, SYGVQD (reference sequence). The CDR3 sequence is 14 residues long. The CDR3 sequence is CASQRARSTDTQYF. In nucleotides, the CDR3 is TGCGCCAGCCAAAGGGCTAGAAGCACAGATACGCAGTATTTT.

This clone has a handful of counts. The chain recombines TRBV19 with TRBJ2-1; no clear D. Looked up from germline, CDR1 is LNHDA and CDR2 is SQIVND (reference sequence). The ends were cut back, 5 bases at V and 2 bases at J, with 7 bases in the middle. The CDR3 is 13 residues long. CDR3 in DNA: TGTGCCAGTAGTGTCGCGACCTACAATGAGCAGTTCTTC. Its protein product is CASSVATYNEQFF.

This chain joins TRBV12-5 and TRBJ2-1; TRBD2 matches at 15 bases. This CDR3 region has 16 residues. J gave up 9 bases and V 1 base, and 4 bases lay outside the gene matches. Germline V gene data show CDR1 as LGHNT and CDR2 as FRNRAP. CDR3 DNA sequence: TGTGCTAGTGGTTTGGGGACTAGCGGGAGGGCCGGTGAGCAGTTCTTC. This codes for CASGLGTSGRAGEQFF.

The chain recombines TRBV10-3 with TRBJ1-5; D not certain. This CDR3 has 13 residues. Germline CDR1 is ENHRY and CDR2 is SYGVKD. Between the trimmed V and J ends, which lost 4 bases and 4 bases, there was a span of 8 bases. CDR3 sequence: CAISAVGNQPQHF. CDR3 bases: TGTGCCATCAGTGCGGTGGGGAATCAGCCCCAGCATTTT.

V gene TRBV25-1 combines with J gene TRBJ2-3; D gene unclear. Trimming took off 3 bases at V and 7 bases at J, with 8 bases between the two ends. This CDR3 contains 12 residues. The germline V gene encodes CDR1 MGHDK and CDR2 SYGVNS. The CDR3 loop is CASSDHSHTQYF. CDR3 DNA: TGTGCCAGCAGTGACCACTCCCATACGCAGTATTTT.

In its sample, this clone is medium-sized. The rearrangement uses TRBV7-9 and TRBJ1-2; TRBD1 aligns across 7 bases. The CDR3 length is 15 residues. The junction had 9 bases not matched to a gene; V was cut back by 5 bases and J by 3 bases. Germline loops: CDR1 SEHNR, CDR2 FQNEAQ (reference sequence). The CDR3 DNA follows: TGTGCCAGCAGCGTCAGGGGGAATGTAGACTATGGCTACACCTTC. Translating it yields CASSVRGNVDYGYTF.

This rearrangement joins TRBV5-4 to TRBJ2-7; 8 nucleotides agree with TRBD1. The CDR3 contains 13 residues. V was clipped by 3 bases and J by 3 bases; unmatched bases: 2. The germline CDR1 and CDR2 sequences are SGHNT and YYREEE (reference sequence). The CDR3 DNA follows: TGTGCCAGCAGCTGGGACAGGAGCTACGAGCAGTACTTC. Encoded protein: CASSWDRSYEQYF.

The V call is TRBV23-1, the J call TRBJ2-7; D may be TRBD2 (6 bases). TRBV23-1 counts as an open reading frame of uncertain function. V shed 2 bases and J shed 4 bases, with 18 bases lying between them. This CDR3 is built from 16 residues. As DNA, the CDR3 is TGCGCCAGCAGTCAACAACTTAGCGGTCGATCTTACGAGCAGTACTTC. Encoded protein: CASSQQLSGRSYEQYF.

The rearrangement uses TRBV7-6 and TRBJ1-1; D might be TRBD1 (6 bases). The CDR3 length is 14 residues. CDR1 is SGHVS, CDR2 FNYEAQ, per germline. The ends were cut back, 1 base at V and 4 bases at J, with 10 bases in the middle. CDR3: CASSLDGGITEAFF. DNA of the CDR3: TGTGCCAGCAGCTTAGATGGGGGCATCACTGAAGCTTTCTTT.

The rearrangement uses TRBV19 and TRBJ1-1; no definite D call. This CDR3 spans 13 amino acids. V lost 5 bases and J lost 8, with 15 bases in between. Germline lookup yields CDR1 LNHDA and CDR2 SQIVND (reference sequence). CDR3 protein: CASSARRDTEAFF. Here the CDR3 DNA reads TGTGCCAGTAGTGCCCGACGGGATACGGAAGCTTTCTTT.

This clone was counted only a few times. The rearrangement links TRBV28 to TRBJ2-7, with 10 bases identical to TRBD2. The CDR3 is made up of 15 amino acids. V shed 5 bases and J 3 bases; nucleotides not matched to a gene: 7. Germline-derived CDR1 and CDR2 are MDHEN and SYDVKM. CDR3 amino acids: CASSTRTSGYYEQYF. CDR3 coding DNA: TGTGCCAGCAGTACCCGGACTAGCGGCTACTACGAGCAGTACTTC. The entire variable domain, with the rest obtained from reference TRBV28 and TRBJ2-7, is as follows: DVKVTQSSRYLVKRTGEKVFLECVQDMDHENMFWYRQDPGLGLRLIYFSYDVKMKEKGDIPEGYSVSREKKERFSLILESASTNQTSMYLCASSTRTSGYYEQYFGPGTRLTVT.

This chain uses TRBV6-1 with TRBJ2-7, with D possibly being TRBD1 (6 bases). The V gene's germline CDR1 is MNHNS and CDR2 SASEGT. The CDR3 runs 13 residues. The germline V and J ends were trimmed by 1 base and 2 bases, with 6 bases remaining between them. The CDR3 is CASSEGGPYEQYF. CDR3 bases: TGTGCCAGCAGTGAAGGGGGGCCCTACGAGCAGTACTTC.

The chain is built from TRBV28 and TRBJ1-1; D unresolved. Germline assignment: CDR1 MDHEN and CDR2 SYDVKM. The CDR3 extends over 15 amino acids. The V gene lost 6 bases and the J gene lost 1 base, with 15 bases spanning the gap. For the CDR3, the DNA is TGTGCCAGCAGCGACTTAGAGACCGGGAACACTGAAGCTTTCTTT. As protein: CASSDLETGNTEAFF.